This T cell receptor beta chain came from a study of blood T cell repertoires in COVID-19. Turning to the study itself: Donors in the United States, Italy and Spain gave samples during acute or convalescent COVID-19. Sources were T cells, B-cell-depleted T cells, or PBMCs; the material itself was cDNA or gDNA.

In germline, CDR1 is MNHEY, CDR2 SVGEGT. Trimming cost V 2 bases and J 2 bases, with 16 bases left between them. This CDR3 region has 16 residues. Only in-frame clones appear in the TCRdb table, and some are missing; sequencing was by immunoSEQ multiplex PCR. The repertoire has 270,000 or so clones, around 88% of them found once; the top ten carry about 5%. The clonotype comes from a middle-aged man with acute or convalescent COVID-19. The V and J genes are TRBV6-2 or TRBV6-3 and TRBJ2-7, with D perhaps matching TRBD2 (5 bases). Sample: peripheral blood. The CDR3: CASSYGGRSSTYEQYF. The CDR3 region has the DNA TGTGCCAGCAGTTACGGAGGCAGGAGTTCCACCTACGAGCAGTACTTC.